This T cell receptor beta chain is from a study of patients and donors after allogeneic stem cell transplantation. TCRdb reprocessed the RT-PCR reads via MiXCR and lists one record per CDR3 protein. The repertoire has over 350,000 distinct CDR3 sequences, 16% of them found once; the top ten carry 6.5% to 7.5%. This clonotype was picked up a small number of times. Germline loops: CDR1 GTSNPN, CDR2 SVGIG (reference sequence). This CDR3 is 17 amino acids long. Trimming cost V 5 bases and J 0 bases, with 23 bases left between them. The specimen was blood, either unsorted or a sorted T cell fraction (not recorded which). The receptor was derived from a human donor who was either an allogeneic HSCT recipient or a stem cell or donor lymphocyte infusion donor (not recorded which). It is not recorded whose cells these are; they may come from a transplant donor. The chain combines TRBV30 with TRBJ2-7; tentative D call: TRBD2 (6 bases). CDR3 bases: TGTGCCTGGGGAGGGGTTGATGGGACCCCGAGCTCCTACGAGCAGTACTTC. Translation gives CAWGGVDGTPSSYEQYF.